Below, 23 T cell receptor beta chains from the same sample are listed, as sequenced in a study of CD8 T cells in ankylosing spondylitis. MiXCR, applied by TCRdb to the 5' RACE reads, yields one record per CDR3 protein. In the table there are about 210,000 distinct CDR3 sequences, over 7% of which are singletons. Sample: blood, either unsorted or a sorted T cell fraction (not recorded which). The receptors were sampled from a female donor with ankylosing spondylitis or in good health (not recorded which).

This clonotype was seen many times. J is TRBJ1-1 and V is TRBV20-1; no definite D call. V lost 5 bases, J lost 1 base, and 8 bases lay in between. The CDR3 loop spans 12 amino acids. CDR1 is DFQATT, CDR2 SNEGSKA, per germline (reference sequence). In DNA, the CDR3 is TGCAGTGCTGGATTGGGGAACACTGAAGCTTTCTTT. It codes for CSAGLGNTEAFF.

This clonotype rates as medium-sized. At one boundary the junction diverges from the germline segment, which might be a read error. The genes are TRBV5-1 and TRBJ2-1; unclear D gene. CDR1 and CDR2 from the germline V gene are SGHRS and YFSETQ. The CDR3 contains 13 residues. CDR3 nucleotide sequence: TGTGCCAGCAGCCTCAGCTCCTACAATGAGCAGTTCTTC. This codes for CASSLSSYNEQFF. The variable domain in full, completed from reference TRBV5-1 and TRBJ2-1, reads KAGVTQTPRYLIKTRGQQVTLSCSPISGHRSVSWYQQTPGQGLQFLFEYFSETQRNKGNFPGRFSGRQFSNSRSEMNVSTLELGDSALYLCASSLSSYNEQFFGPGTRLTVL.

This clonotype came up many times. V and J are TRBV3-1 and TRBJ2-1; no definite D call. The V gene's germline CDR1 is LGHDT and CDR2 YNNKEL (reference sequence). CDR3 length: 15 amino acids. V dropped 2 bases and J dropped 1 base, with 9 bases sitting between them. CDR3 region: CASSQSSTSYNEQFF. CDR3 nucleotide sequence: TGTGCCAGCAGCCAAAGTAGCACTTCCTACAATGAGCAGTTCTTC.

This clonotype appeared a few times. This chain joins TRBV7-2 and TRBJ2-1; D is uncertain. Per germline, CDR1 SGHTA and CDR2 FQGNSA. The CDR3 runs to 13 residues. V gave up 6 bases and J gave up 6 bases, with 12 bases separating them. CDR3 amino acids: CASRFTGSNEQFF. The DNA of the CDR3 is TGTGCCAGCAGGTTTACTGGCAGCAATGAGCAGTTCTTC.

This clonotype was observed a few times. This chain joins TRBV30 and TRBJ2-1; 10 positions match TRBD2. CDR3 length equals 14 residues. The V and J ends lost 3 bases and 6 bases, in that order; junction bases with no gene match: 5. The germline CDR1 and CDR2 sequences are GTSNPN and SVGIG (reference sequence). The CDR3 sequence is CAWRLAGAVNEQFF. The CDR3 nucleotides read TGTGCCTGGAGGCTAGCGGGAGCGGTCAATGAGCAGTTCTTC.

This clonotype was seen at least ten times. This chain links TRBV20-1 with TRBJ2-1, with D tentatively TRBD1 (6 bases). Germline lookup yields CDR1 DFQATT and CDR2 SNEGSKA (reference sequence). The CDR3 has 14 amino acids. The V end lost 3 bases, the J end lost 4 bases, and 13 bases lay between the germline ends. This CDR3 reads CSASTAGAYNEQFF. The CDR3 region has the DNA TGCAGTGCTAGTACGGCAGGGGCTTACAATGAGCAGTTCTTC.

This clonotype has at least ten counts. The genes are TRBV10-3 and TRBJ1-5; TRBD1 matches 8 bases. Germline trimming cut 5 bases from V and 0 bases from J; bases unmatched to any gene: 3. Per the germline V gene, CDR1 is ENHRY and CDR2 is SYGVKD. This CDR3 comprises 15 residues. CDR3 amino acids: CAISLDRASNQPQHF. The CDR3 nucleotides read TGTGCCATCAGTTTGGACAGGGCTAGCAATCAGCCCCAGCATTTT.

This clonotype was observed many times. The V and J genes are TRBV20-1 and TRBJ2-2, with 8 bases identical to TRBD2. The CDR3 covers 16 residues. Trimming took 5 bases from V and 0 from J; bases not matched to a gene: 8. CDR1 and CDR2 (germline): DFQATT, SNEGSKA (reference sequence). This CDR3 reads CSADPALAANTGELFF. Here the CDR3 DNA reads TGCAGTGCTGACCCGGCACTAGCGGCGAACACCGGGGAGCTGTTTTTT.

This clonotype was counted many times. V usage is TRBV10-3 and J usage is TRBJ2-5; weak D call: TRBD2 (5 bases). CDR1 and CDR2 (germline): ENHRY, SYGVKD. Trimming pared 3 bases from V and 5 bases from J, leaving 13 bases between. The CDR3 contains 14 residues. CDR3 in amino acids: CAISESGERETQYF. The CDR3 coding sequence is TGTGCCATCAGTGAAAGCGGAGAGAGGGAGACCCAGTACTTC.

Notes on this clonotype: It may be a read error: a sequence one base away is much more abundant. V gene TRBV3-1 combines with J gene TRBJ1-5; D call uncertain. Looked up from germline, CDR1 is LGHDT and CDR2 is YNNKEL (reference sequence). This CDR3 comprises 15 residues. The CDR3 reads CVSSQGPTGNQPQHF. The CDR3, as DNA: TGTGTCAGCAGCCAAGGCCCTACCGGGAATCAGCCCCAGCATTTT.

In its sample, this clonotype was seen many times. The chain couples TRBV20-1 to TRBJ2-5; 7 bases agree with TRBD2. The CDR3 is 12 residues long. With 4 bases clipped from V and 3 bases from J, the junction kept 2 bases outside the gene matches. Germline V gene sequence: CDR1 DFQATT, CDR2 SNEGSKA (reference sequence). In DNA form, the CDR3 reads TGCAGTGCTACTAGCGGAGAAGAGACCCAGTACTTC. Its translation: CSATSGEETQYF.

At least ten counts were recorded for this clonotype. The CDR3 protein is CATSVGGGDTQYF. The CDR3 region has the DNA TGTGCCACCAGTGTCGGGGGGGGAGATACGCAGTATTTT. The chain links TRBV24-1 to TRBJ2-3, with TRBD2 identical over 8 bases. Germline V gene data show CDR1 as KGHDR and CDR2 as SFDVKD. With 5 bases clipped from V and 5 bases from J, the junction kept 2 bases outside the gene matches. This CDR3 is built from 13 residues.

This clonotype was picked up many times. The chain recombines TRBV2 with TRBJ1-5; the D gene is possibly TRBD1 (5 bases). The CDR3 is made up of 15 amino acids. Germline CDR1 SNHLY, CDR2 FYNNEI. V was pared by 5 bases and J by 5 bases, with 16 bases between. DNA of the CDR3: TGTGCCAGCAGTTTAGGGAGACAGCTTGATCAGCCCCAGCATTTT. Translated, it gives CASSLGRQLDQPQHF.

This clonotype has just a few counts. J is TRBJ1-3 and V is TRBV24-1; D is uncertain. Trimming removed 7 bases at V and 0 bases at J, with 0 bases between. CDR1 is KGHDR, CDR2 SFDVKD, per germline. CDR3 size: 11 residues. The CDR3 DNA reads TGTGCCACCAGCTCTGGAAACACCATATATTTT. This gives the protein CATSSGNTIYF.

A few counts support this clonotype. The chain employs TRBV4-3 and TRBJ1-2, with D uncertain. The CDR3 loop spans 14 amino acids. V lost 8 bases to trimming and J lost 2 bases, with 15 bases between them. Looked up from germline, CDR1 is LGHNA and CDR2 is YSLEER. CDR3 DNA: TGCGCCAGCGCCAGTGTTGCGGGCAACTATGGCTACACCTTC. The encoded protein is CASASVAGNYGYTF.

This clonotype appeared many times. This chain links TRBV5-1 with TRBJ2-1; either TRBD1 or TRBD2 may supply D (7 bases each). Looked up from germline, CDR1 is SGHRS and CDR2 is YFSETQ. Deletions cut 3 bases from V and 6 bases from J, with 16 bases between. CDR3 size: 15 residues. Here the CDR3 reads CASSSWGGQFNEQFF. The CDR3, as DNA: TGCGCCAGCAGCTCCTGGGGGGGACAGTTCAATGAGCAGTTCTTC.

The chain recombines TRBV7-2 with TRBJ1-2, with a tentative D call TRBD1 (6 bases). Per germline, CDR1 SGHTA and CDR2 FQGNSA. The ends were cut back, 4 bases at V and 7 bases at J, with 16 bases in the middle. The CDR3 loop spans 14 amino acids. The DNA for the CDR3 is TGTGCCAGCAGCTGGGGGGGTGTAGGGGGTGGCTACACCTTC. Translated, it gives CASSWGGVGGGYTF.

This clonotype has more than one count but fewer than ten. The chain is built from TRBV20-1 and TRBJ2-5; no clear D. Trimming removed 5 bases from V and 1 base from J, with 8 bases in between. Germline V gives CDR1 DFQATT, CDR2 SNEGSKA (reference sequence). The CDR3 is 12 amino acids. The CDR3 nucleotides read TGCAGTGCTCGGCGGTCCCAAGAGACCCAGTACTTC. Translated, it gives CSARRSQETQYF.

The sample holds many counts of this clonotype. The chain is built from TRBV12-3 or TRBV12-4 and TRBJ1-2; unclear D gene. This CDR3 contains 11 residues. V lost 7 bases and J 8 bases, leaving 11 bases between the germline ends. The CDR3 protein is CASTPSTGYTF. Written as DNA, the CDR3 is TGTGCCAGCACTCCTTCCACAGGCTACACCTTC.

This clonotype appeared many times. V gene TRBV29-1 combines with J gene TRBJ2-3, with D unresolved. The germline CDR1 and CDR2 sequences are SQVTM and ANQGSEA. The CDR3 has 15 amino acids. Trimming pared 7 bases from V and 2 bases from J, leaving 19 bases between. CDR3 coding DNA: TGCAGCGCCCGCCCGGCTAAAGTACACACAGATACGCAGTATTTT. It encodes CSARPAKVHTDTQYF.

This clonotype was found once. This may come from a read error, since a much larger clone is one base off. In DNA, the CDR3 is TGTGCCAGCAGCTCAACTCGGCAGCGAGCAGATACGCAGTATTTT. This codes for CASSSTRQRADTQYF. The chain employs TRBV7-9 and TRBJ2-3; no firm D call. V was cut by 4 bases and J by 4 bases, with 15 bases left in between. The CDR3 has 15 residues. Germline loops: CDR1 SEHNR, CDR2 FQNEAQ (reference sequence).

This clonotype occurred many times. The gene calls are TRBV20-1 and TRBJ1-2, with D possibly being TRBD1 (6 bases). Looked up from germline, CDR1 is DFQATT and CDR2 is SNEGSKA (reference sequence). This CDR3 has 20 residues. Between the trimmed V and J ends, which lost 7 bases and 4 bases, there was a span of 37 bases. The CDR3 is CSVFSQGRRQTWSTPYGYTF. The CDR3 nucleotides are TGCAGTGTCTTCTCTCAGGGGAGGCGCCAAACCTGGTCAACCCCCTATGGCTACACCTTC.

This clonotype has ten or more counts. The CDR3 is CSARGIVAGGPGDNEQFF. For the CDR3, the DNA is TGCAGTGCTAGAGGTATAGTAGCGGGAGGACCTGGAGACAATGAGCAGTTCTTC. The V and J genes are TRBV20-1 and TRBJ2-1, with 10 bases fitting TRBD2. The CDR3 has 18 amino acids. Per the germline V gene, CDR1 is DFQATT and CDR2 is SNEGSKA (reference sequence). Losses at the gene ends were 1 base for V and 5 bases for J; bases not matched to a gene: 14.